Listed here are 7 T cell receptor beta chains from one sample, sequenced in a study of T cells in Graves' hyperthyroidism and ophthalmopathy. Amplification yielded TCR beta CDR3 regions, with RNA transcripts as the source. The HTBI set primed first-round TCR CDR3 RT-PCR. One entry per CDR3 protein results from TCRdb running MiXCR on the multiplex PCR reads. There are under 450,000 distinct CDR3 sequences in the sample; around 16% occur only once, and over 12% lies in the top ten. Sequenced: blood. These receptor sequences come from a woman in her late teens or twenties with Graves' hyperthyroidism.

The chain combines TRBV5-8 with TRBJ2-7; D possibly corresponds to TRBD2 (6 bases). V was trimmed by 2 bases and J by 0 bases, leaving 18 bases between them. Per the germline V gene, CDR1 is SGHTS and CDR2 is YDEGEE. The CDR3 has 17 amino acids. The CDR3 DNA reads as TGTGCCAGCAGCTTATCCGGACTACCAAGGAGCTCCTACGAGCAGTACTTC. This translates into CASSLSGLPRSSYEQYF.

The V and J genes are TRBV3-1 and TRBJ2-3, with 8 bases that match TRBD2. Germline assignment: CDR1 LGHDT and CDR2 YNNKEL (reference sequence). With V trimmed by 3 bases and J by 0 bases, 5 bases remained unmatched. CDR3 length equals 16 residues. CDR3 nucleotides: TGTGCCAGCAGCCAGGTAGCGGGGCTTAGCACAGATACGCAGTATTTT. This encodes CASSQVAGLSTDTQYF.

This clonotype occurred a few times. The V and J genes are TRBV7-9 and TRBJ1-2; D might be TRBD1 (6 bases). This CDR3 is built from 13 residues. Germline values: CDR1 SEHNR, CDR2 FQNEAQ (reference sequence). The V end lost 5 bases, the J end lost 7 bases, and 14 bases lay between the germline ends. In DNA form, the CDR3 reads TGTGCCAGCAGCCGATTGGGACATGGTGGCTACACCTTC. Translated: CASSRLGHGGYTF.

This clonotype has ten or more counts. The chain employs TRBV28 and TRBJ1-2; 8 nucleotides match TRBD1. The germline CDR1 and CDR2 sequences are MDHEN and SYDVKM. CDR3 size: 15 residues. The V gene end was trimmed by 4 bases and the J gene end by 0 bases; junction bases not matched to a gene: 4. In nucleotides, the CDR3 is TGTGCCAGCAGTTACCCACAGGGGGCTAACTATGGCTACACCTTC. As protein: CASSYPQGANYGYTF.

This clonotype was picked up many times. The chain links TRBV28 to TRBJ2-3, with 8 bases identical to TRBD2. Trimming at V came to 4 bases and at J to 7 bases, leaving 10 bases not matched to a gene. The CDR3 runs to 15 residues. Germline CDR1 is MDHEN and CDR2 is SYDVKM. CDR3 in DNA: TGTGCCAGCAGTTCAACAGCGGGGGCCGGATATACGCAGTATTTT. As protein: CASSSTAGAGYTQYF.

This clonotype was counted at least ten times. This rearrangement joins TRBV28 to TRBJ2-1; no reliable D call. CDR3 length: 12 amino acids. With 8 bases removed from V and 7 bases from J, the gap between germline ends came to 12 bases. Germline V gene lookup returns CDR1 MDHEN and CDR2 SYDVKM. The CDR3 here is CASGIGWNEQFF. CDR3 DNA sequence: TGTGCCAGCGGCATCGGGTGGAATGAGCAGTTCTTC. Together with reference TRBV28 and TRBJ2-1, the CDR3 gives the full variable domain: DVKVTQSSRYLVKRTGEKVFLECVQDMDHENMFWYRQDPGLGLRLIYFSYDVKMKEKGDIPEGYSVSREKKERFSLILESASTNQTSMYLCASGIGWNEQFFGPGTRLTVL.

At least ten counts were recorded for this clonotype. This chain uses TRBV3-1 with TRBJ1-1, with 8 bases aligning to TRBD1. V was clipped by 3 bases and J by 1 base; unmatched bases: 4. In germline, CDR1 is LGHDT, CDR2 YNNKEL (reference sequence). There are 15 residues in the CDR3. CDR3 nucleotide sequence: TGTGCCAGCAGCCATCTGGACAGGGAGAACACTGAAGCTTTCTTT. It yields the protein CASSHLDRENTEAFF.